This T cell receptor beta chain emerged from a study of cytomegalovirus exposure and HLA in healthy donors. Study observations and caveats: Later analysis indicated greater clonal expansion among HLA-associated TCR beta chains than among equally common other chains. A reported reduction in N-insertions relative to the roughly 710-donor mean was seen in an Asian-associated ancestry cluster in a later analysis. Several of the most significant clusters appeared, in a later analysis, to be linked to common viral pathogens.

A multiplex PCR was run with 60 Vbeta primers and 13 Jbeta primers. Produced via immunoSEQ multiplex PCR; TCRdb's table is partial and in-frame only. The sample contains about 190,000 clones, 65% to 85% of which appear only once. Notes on this clone: Its antigen is as yet unknown.

Germline-derived CDR1 and CDR2 are SGHRS and YFSETQ. The CDR3 consists of 15 residues. Trimming pared 1 base from V and 4 bases from J, leaving 11 bases between. The source of this sequence is a man in his forties or fifties in good health and CMV-seropositive. The chain carries TRBV5-1 and TRBJ2-2, with a possible D match to TRBD2 (6 bases). Specimen: PBMCs. The CDR3 DNA follows: TGCGCCAGCAGCTTGAACGGGAGAGGCACCGGGGAGCTGTTTTTT. As protein: CASSLNGRGTGELFF.